This TCR beta chain was identified during a study of T cell clusters in autoimmune cytopenias. Whole-study findings and limits: Clustering suggested that physiological T cell clusters were missing in primary autoimmune cytopenia patients. TRB repertoire shifts in secondary cytopenia and chronic lymphocytic leukemia mostly reflected lymphoma, not autoimmunity. No experiment has yet validated the function of the T cell clusters defined in silico.

TRB was amplified by touch-down multiplex PCR, primer pools A and B combined. TCRdb reprocessed the multiplex PCR reads; each CDR3 protein has one entry and no DNA is given. Seen in this sample are several thousand distinct CDR3 sequences; the ten most common clones hold around 4%. Each sample's input was 200 to 250 ng genomic DNA, 30,000 to 45,000 genome equivalents. Germline CDR1 reads GTSNPN; CDR2 reads SVGIG (reference sequence). The CDR3 is 13 residues long. This clonotype is called medium-sized based on its frequency. Its cognate antigen is unknown. Sequencing was done on a sample of peripheral blood. The TCR sequence derives from a human donor with an autoimmune cytopenia or autoimmune hepatitis (not recorded which). V usage is TRBV30 and J usage is TRBJ1-2. The CDR3 here is CAWSVHGLGGYTF.